The present T cell receptor (beta chain) was sequenced within a study of CD8 T cells in ankylosing spondylitis. General study points: Seemingly distinctive of ankylosing spondylitis blood was a TCR beta motif formed by eight highly homologous variants.

This clonotype was seen at least ten times. Its target is unknown. TCRdb ran MiXCR on the 5' RACE reads and lists one entry per CDR3 protein. The sample holds around 490,000 distinct CDR3 sequences, under 5.5% seen once. V was pared by 0 bases and J by 6 bases, with 9 bases between. Germline CDR1 is LGHNA and CDR2 is YSLEER. CDR3 length: 14 amino acids. What was sequenced was blood, either unsorted or a sorted T cell fraction (not recorded which). The receptor was isolated from a male donor with ankylosing spondylitis. The chain uses TRBV4-3 and TRBJ2-1; perhaps TRBD2 as D (5 bases). The CDR3 reads CASSQETSFNEQFF. The CDR3 region has the DNA TGCGCCAGCAGCCAAGAAACTAGTTTCAATGAGCAGTTCTTC.